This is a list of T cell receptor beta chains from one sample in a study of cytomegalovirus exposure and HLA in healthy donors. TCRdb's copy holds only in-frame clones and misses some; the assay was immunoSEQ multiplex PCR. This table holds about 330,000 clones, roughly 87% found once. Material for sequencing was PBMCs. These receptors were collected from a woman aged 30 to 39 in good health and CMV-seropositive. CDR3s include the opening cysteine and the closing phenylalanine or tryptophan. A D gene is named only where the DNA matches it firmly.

CDR3aa: CASSPGTGTGELFF
d_gene: TRBD1
v_gene: TRBV28
j_gene: TRBJ2-2

CDR3aa: CASSPGGTGSYNEQFF
d_gene: TRBD1
v_gene: TRBV5-1
j_gene: TRBJ2-1

CDR3aa: CASSSAHDSTNEKLFF
d_gene: NA
v_gene: TRBV27
j_gene: TRBJ1-4

CDR3aa: CASSPAVDEQFF
d_gene: NA
v_gene: TRBV9
j_gene: TRBJ2-1

CDR3aa: CAGQQGADTQYF
d_gene: TRBD1
v_gene: TRBV2
j_gene: TRBJ2-3

CDR3aa: CASSLNSYNEQFF
d_gene: NA
v_gene: TRBV27
j_gene: TRBJ2-1

CDR3aa: CASSDIAGVNPETQYF
d_gene: TRBD2
v_gene: TRBV9
j_gene: TRBJ2-5

CDR3aa: CASSASGTGSYEQYF
d_gene: NA
v_gene: TRBV6-1
j_gene: TRBJ2-7

CDR3aa: CASSFPTGGDEQFF
d_gene: TRBD1
v_gene: TRBV5-6
j_gene: TRBJ2-1

CDR3aa: CASSLDWDDYEQYF
d_gene: NA
v_gene: TRBV5-5
j_gene: TRBJ2-7

CDR3aa: CASSLQGGSYGYTF
d_gene: TRBD1
v_gene: TRBV27
j_gene: TRBJ1-2

CDR3aa: CASSFQGARGNTIYF
d_gene: TRBD1
v_gene: TRBV5-4
j_gene: TRBJ1-3

CDR3aa: CASSWGQNIYGYTF
d_gene: TRBD1
v_gene: TRBV28
j_gene: TRBJ1-2

CDR3aa: CASSVTGNSPLHF
d_gene: NA
v_gene: TRBV9
j_gene: TRBJ1-6

CDR3aa: CASSLLGSSYNEQFF
d_gene: NA
v_gene: TRBV27
j_gene: TRBJ2-1

CDR3aa: CASSFNTGELFF
d_gene: NA
v_gene: TRBV7-3
j_gene: TRBJ2-2

CDR3aa: CASSLGYSTEAFF
d_gene: NA
v_gene: TRBV5-1
j_gene: TRBJ1-1

CDR3aa: CASSLDRGTDTQYF
d_gene: NA
v_gene: TRBV7-2
j_gene: TRBJ2-3

CDR3aa: CATSQVREKLFF
d_gene: NA
v_gene: TRBV28
j_gene: TRBJ1-4

CDR3aa: CASAGGSFYSGNTIYF
d_gene: NA
v_gene: TRBV13
j_gene: TRBJ1-3

CDR3aa: CASSPRLAGGADTQYF
d_gene: TRBD2
v_gene: TRBV7-2
j_gene: TRBJ2-3

CDR3aa: CACSLAGGYEQYF
d_gene: TRBD2
v_gene: TRBV30
j_gene: TRBJ2-7

CDR3aa: CASTGSSYNEQFF
d_gene: NA
v_gene: TRBV28
j_gene: TRBJ2-1

CDR3aa: CASRFPGPSGRDEQFF
d_gene: TRBD2
v_gene: TRBV28
j_gene: TRBJ2-1

CDR3aa: CASSVAYEQYF
d_gene: NA
v_gene: TRBV28
j_gene: TRBJ2-7

CDR3aa: CAWRQQGVYGYTF
d_gene: TRBD1
v_gene: TRBV30
j_gene: TRBJ1-2

CDR3aa: CASSEGLASSTIYEQYF
d_gene: NA
v_gene: TRBV10-1
j_gene: TRBJ2-7

CDR3aa: CASSVRVRAGETQYF
d_gene: NA
v_gene: TRBV7-6
j_gene: TRBJ2-5

CDR3aa: CSVKGLAVTGELFF
d_gene: TRBD2
v_gene: TRBV29-1
j_gene: TRBJ2-2

CDR3aa: CASSSTGGSYTDTQYF
d_gene: NA
v_gene: TRBV28
j_gene: TRBJ2-3

CDR3aa: CATSRDKAAFDTQYF
d_gene: NA
v_gene: TRBV15
j_gene: TRBJ2-3

CDR3aa: CASSEQGMGFEAFF
d_gene: NA
v_gene: TRBV6-1
j_gene: TRBJ1-1

CDR3aa: CASSPADGRRTSGRSYEQYF
d_gene: TRBD2
v_gene: TRBV9
j_gene: TRBJ2-7

CDR3aa: CASSETPGLAGLRRYNEQFF
d_gene: TRBD2
v_gene: TRBV6-1
j_gene: TRBJ2-1

CDR3aa: CASRSGSQPQHF
d_gene: NA
v_gene: TRBV6-5
j_gene: TRBJ1-5

CDR3aa: CASRVGTWGTEAFF
d_gene: NA
v_gene: TRBV28
j_gene: TRBJ1-1

CDR3aa: CASSSGLAGARSSYEQYF
d_gene: TRBD2
v_gene: TRBV4-1
j_gene: TRBJ2-7

CDR3aa: CASSVLAGGYEQYF
d_gene: TRBD2
v_gene: TRBV9
j_gene: TRBJ2-7

CDR3aa: CASSRDRGYEQYF
d_gene: TRBD1
v_gene: TRBV6-4
j_gene: TRBJ2-7

CDR3aa: CAWKPGRGNQPQHF
d_gene: NA
v_gene: TRBV30
j_gene: TRBJ1-5

CDR3aa: CASKTLLDAMGGNQPQHF
d_gene: NA
v_gene: TRBV27
j_gene: TRBJ1-5

CDR3aa: CASSSGTGVNYGYTF
d_gene: TRBD1
v_gene: TRBV27
j_gene: TRBJ1-2

CDR3aa: CASSPYSGQDYGYTF
d_gene: TRBD1
v_gene: TRBV7-2
j_gene: TRBJ1-2

CDR3aa: CASSLGTAVYGYTF
d_gene: NA
v_gene: TRBV5-1
j_gene: TRBJ1-2

CDR3aa: CAISEPPGLAGGSDTQYF
d_gene: TRBD2
v_gene: TRBV10-3
j_gene: TRBJ2-3